This T cell receptor (beta chain) was captured in a study of T cell repertoires in cytomegalovirus infection. Study context: CMV infection plus the matching HLA type was flagged by public TCR beta signatures.

TCRdb used MiXCR to reprocess the reads, holding one entry per CDR3 protein. Of around 280,000 distinct CDR3 sequences listed, around 10% were seen once; the top ten hold around 2.6%. Findings of the study overall: HLA-C-restricted CMV clonotypes gave the most frequent clonotype in two of eight donors. Pooled public TCR beta family frequency picked out CMV carriers with the relevant HLA.

Germline lookup yields CDR1 SEHNR and CDR2 FQNEAQ (reference sequence). The CDR3 contains 14 residues. V was trimmed by 3 bases and J by 1 base, leaving 8 bases between them. Points on this clonotype: Its antigen is unidentified.

This TCR came from a human donor in good health (CMV status not recorded). Some clones in this sample may be carry-over from other donors' samples. Sequences were obtained from PBMCs. The V call is TRBV7-9, the J call TRBJ2-3; D gene unclear. The CDR3 region has the DNA TGTGCCAGCAGCTTGTCGCTGGGCACAGATACGCAGTATTTT. Translating gives CASSLSLGTDTQYF.